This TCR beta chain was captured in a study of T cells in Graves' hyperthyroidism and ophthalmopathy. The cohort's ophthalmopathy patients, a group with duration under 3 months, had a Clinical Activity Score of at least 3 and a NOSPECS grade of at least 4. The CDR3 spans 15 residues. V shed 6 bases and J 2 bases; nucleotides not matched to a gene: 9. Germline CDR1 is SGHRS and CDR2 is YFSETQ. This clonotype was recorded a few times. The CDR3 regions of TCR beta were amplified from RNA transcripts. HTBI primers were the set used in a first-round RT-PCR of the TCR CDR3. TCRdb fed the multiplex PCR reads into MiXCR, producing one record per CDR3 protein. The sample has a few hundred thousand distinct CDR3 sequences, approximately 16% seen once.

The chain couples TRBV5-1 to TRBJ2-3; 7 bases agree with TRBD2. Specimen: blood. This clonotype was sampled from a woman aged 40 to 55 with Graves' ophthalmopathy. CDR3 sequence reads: CASTHSGRDTDTQYF. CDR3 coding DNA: TGCGCCAGCACCCATAGCGGGCGAGACACAGATACGCAGTATTTT.